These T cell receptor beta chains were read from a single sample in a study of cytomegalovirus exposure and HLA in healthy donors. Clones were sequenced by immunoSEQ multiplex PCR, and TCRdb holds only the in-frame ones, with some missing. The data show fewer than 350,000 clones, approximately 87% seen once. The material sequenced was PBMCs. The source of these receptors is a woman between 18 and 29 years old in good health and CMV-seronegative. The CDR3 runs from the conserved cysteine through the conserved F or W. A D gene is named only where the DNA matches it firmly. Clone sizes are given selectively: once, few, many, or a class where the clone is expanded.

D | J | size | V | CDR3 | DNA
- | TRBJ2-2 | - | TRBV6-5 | CASRTSGVAGELFF | TGTGCCAGCCGGACCTCAGGGGTAGCCGGGGAGCTGTTTTTT
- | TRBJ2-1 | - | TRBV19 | CASKLAGSSYNEQFF | TGTGCCAGTAAGCTGGCGGGAAGCTCCTACAATGAGCAGTTCTTC
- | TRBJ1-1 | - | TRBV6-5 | CASREGLEAFF | TGTGCCAGCCGTGAGGGTCTTGAAGCTTTCTTT
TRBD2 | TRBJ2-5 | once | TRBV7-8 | CASSSELAGSRETQYF | TGTGCCAGCAGCTCCGAACTAGCGGGATCTAGAGAGACCCAGTACTTC
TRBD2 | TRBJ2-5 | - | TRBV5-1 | CASSAGLAGFIAETQYF | TGCGCCAGCAGCGCGGGACTAGCGGGTTTTATCGCGGAGACCCAGTACTTC
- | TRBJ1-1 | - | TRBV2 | CASSVGGRAEAFF | TGTGCCAGCAGTGTTGGAGGGAGGGCTGAAGCTTTCTTT
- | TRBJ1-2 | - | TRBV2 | CASRVTGDYGYTF | TGTGCCAGCCGCGTGACAGGAGACTATGGCTACACCTTC
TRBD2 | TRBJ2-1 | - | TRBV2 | CASSEPGLARGNEQFF | TGTGCCAGCAGTGAACCGGGACTAGCAAGGGGGAATGAGCAGTTCTTC
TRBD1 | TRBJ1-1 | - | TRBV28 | CASRDETGLGTEAFF | TGTGCCAGCAGGGACGAGACAGGGTTGGGCACTGAAGCTTTCTTT
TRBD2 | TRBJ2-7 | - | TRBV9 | CASSPGLAGYEQYF | TGTGCCAGCAGCCCGGGACTAGCGGGCTACGAGCAGTACTTC
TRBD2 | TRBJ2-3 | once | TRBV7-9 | CASSSGLAGRTDTQYF | TGTGCCAGCAGCTCTGGACTAGCGGGAAGAACAGATACGCAGTATTTT
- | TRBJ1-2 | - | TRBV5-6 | CASSLAGGDGYTF | TGTGCCAGCAGCTTGGCCGGGGGTGATGGCTACACCTTC
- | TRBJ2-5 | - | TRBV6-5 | CASSPTLAAETQYF | TGTGCCAGCAGCCCTACCCTAGCTGCTGAGACCCAGTACTTC
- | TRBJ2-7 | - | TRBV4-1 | CASSHEGKQYF | TGCGCCAGCAGCCACGAGGGTAAGCAGTACTTC
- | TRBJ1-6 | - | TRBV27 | CASSTRAGRDLHF | TGTGCCAGCAGTACCCGAGCAGGGCGGGACCTCCACTTT
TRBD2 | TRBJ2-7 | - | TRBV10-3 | CAIKSGTSGGSYEQYF | TGTGCCATCAAATCCGGGACTAGCGGGGGCTCCTACGAGCAGTACTTC
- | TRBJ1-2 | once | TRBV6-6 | CATSDTGSNYGYTF | TGTGCCACCTCGGACACGGGTTCTAACTATGGCTACACCTTC
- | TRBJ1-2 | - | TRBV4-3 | CASSQDGVADIYGYTF | TGCGCCAGCAGCCAAGACGGGGTCGCGGATATCTATGGCTACACCTTC
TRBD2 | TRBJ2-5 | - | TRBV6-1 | CASSQAFTSGRGKTQYF | TGTGCCAGCAGTCAAGCCTTTACTAGCGGGAGAGGGAAGACCCAGTACTTC
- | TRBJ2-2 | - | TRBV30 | CAWSVLEGELFF | TGTGCCTGGAGTGTGCTGGAGGGGGAGCTGTTTTTT
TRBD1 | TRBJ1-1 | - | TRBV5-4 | CASSSGTGMNTEAFF | TGTGCCAGCAGCTCCGGGACAGGGATGAACACTGAAGCTTTCTTT
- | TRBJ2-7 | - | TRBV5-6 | CASSLTVNEQYF | TGTGCCAGCAGCTTGACGGTGAACGAGCAGTACTTC
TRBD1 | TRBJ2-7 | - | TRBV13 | CASSSGTAEQYF | TGTGCCAGCAGCTCCGGGACAGCCGAGCAGTACTTC
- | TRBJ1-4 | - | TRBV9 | CASSVDPGGGLREKLFF | TGTGCCAGCAGCGTAGACCCCGGGGGGGGCCTTCGGGAAAAACTGTTTTTT
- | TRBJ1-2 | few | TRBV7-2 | CASSRGAWGYGYTF | TGTGCCAGCAGCCGTGGGGCTTGGGGCTATGGCTACACCTTC
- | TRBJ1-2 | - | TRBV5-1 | CASSLEGAYGYTF | TGCGCCAGCAGCTTGGAAGGGGCCTATGGCTACACCTTC
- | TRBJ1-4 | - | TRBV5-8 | CASSSRDLFEKLFF | TGTGCCAGCAGCTCCCGGGACTTGTTCGAAAAACTGTTTTTT
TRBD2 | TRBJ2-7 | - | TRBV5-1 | CASSRTSGSGIEQYF | TGCGCCAGCAGTCGGACTAGCGGGAGTGGGATCGAGCAGTACTTC
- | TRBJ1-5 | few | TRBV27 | CASSFPNQPQHF | TGTGCCAGCAGTTTCCCAAATCAGCCCCAGCATTTT
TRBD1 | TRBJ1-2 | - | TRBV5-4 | CASSSPAGQGMDGYTF | TGTGCCAGCAGCTCGCCGGCGGGACAGGGGATGGATGGCTACACCTTC
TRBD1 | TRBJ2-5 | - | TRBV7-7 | CASSSDRGETQYF | TGTGCCAGCAGCTCTGACAGGGGGGAGACCCAGTACTTC
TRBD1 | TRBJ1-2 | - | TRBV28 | CASSSMGQGHYGYTF | TGTGCCAGCAGTTCCATGGGACAGGGGCACTATGGCTACACCTTC
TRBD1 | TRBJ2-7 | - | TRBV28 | CASSLLGTGIREQYF | TGTGCCAGCAGTTTACTAGGGACAGGGATTCGCGAGCAGTACTTC
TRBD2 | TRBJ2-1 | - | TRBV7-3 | CASSLGPGGFSNEQFF | TGTGCCAGCAGCTTGGGACCGGGAGGATTCTCTAATGAGCAGTTCTTC
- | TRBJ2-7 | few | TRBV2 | CASSVSDEQYF | TGTGCCAGCAGTGTTTCTGACGAGCAGTACTTC
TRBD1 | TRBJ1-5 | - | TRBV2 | CASSLGTGNQPQHF | TGTGCCAGCAGCCTCGGGACAGGTAATCAGCCCCAGCATTTT
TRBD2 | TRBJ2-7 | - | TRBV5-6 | CASSLEGALAGVSEQYF | TGTGCCAGCAGCTTGGAGGGGGCACTAGCGGGAGTTAGCGAGCAGTACTTC